This T cell receptor (beta chain) was identified in a study of T cells in localized non-small cell lung cancer. Turning to this clone: Antigen unknown.

The data were produced by immunoSEQ multiplex PCR, yet TCRdb's version contains in-frame clones alone and is incomplete. The sample consists of thousands of clones, roughly 36% of them appearing once. This CDR3 comprises 16 residues. V dropped 3 bases and J dropped 7; count of bases not matched to a gene: 14. CDR1 and CDR2 from the germline V gene are SGHNT and YENEEA. Study results and limitations: Researchers found a median roughly 56 of the top 100 tumor clones in adjacent lung. Without multi-region sequencing, intratumor heterogeneity could not be excluded. A denser population of T cells in blood accompanied longer overall survival. Maximal T cell clonality occurred in uninvolved adjacent lung, with tumor ranking below it.

This chain links TRBV11-3 with TRBJ1-1; 7 bases agree with TRBD1. The input for sequencing was lymph node tissue, taken before any cancer treatment. This TCR came from a male donor older than 55 with stage II squamous cell lung carcinoma. This chain's CDR3 is CASSLDIAQGLVEAFF. Written as DNA, the CDR3 is TGTGCCAGCAGCTTGGATATAGCACAGGGGTTGGTTGAAGCTTTCTTT.